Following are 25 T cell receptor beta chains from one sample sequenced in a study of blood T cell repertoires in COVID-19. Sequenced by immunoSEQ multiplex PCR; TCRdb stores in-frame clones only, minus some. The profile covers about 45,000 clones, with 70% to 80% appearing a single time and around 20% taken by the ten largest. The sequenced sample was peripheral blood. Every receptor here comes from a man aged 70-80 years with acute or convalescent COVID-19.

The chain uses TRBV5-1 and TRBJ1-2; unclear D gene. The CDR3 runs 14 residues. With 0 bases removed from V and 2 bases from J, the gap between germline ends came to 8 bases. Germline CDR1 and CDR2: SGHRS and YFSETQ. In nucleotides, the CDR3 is TGCGCCAGCAGCTTGGACATTTCAAACTATGGCTACACCTTC. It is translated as CASSLDISNYGYTF.

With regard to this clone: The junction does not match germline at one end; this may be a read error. The CDR3 here is CASSPTGTGTDTQYF. As DNA, the CDR3 is TGTGCTAGCAGTCCCACCGGGACAGGGACAGATACGCAGTATTTT. This rearrangement joins TRBV7-7 to TRBJ2-3; 9 nucleotides agree with TRBD1. Germline V gives CDR1 SSHAT, CDR2 FNYEAQ (reference sequence). This CDR3 is built from 15 residues.

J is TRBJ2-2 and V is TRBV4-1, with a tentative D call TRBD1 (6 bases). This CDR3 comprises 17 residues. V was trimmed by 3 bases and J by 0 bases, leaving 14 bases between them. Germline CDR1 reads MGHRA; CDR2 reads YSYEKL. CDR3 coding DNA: TGCGCCAGCAGCCAGGGCAGGGGCTCCACGAACACCGGGGAGCTGTTTTTT. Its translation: CASSQGRGSTNTGELFF.

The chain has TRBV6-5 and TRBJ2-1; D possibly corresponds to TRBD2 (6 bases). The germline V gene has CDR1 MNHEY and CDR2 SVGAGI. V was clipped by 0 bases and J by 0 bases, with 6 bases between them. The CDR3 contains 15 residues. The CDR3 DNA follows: TGTGCCAGCAGTTACTCGACTAGCTCCTACAATGAGCAGTTCTTC. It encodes CASSYSTSSYNEQFF.

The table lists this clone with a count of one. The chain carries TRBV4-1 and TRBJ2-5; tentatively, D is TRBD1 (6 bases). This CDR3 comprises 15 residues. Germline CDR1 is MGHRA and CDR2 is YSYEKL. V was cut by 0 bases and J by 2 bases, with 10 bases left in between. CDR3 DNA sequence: TGCGCCAGCAGCCAAGAAGTCAGGGGTCAAGAGACCCAGTACTTC. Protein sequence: CASSQEVRGQETQYF.

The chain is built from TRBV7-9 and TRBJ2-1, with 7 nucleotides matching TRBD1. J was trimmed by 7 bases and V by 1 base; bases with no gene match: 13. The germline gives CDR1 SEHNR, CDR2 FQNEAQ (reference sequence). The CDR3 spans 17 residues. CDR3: CASSLEHRQGRKNEQFF. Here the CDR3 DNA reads TGTGCCAGCAGCTTAGAACATAGACAGGGTAGGAAGAATGAGCAGTTCTTC. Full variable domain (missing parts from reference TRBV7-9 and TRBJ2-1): DTGVSQNPRHKITKRGQNVTFRCDPISEHNRLYWYRQTLGQGPEFLTYFQNEAQLEKSRLLSDRFSAERPKGSFSTLEIQRTEQGDSAMYLCASSLEHRQGRKNEQFFGPGTRLTVL.

CDR3 sequence (DNA): TGTGCCAGCAGCAGGGGGACAGCAACTAATGAAAAACTGTTTTTT. Translated, it gives CASSRGTATNEKLFF. This chain uses TRBV11-2 with TRBJ1-4, with 7 bases that match TRBD1. V dropped 5 bases and J dropped 0; count of bases not matched to a gene: 3. The V gene's germline CDR1 is SGHAT and CDR2 FQNNGV. This CDR3 is built from 15 residues. Supplemented by reference TRBV11-2 and TRBJ1-4, the full variable domain reads EAGVAQSPRYKIIEKRQSVAFWCNPISGHATLYWYQQILGQGPKLLIQFQNNGVVDDSQLPKDRFSAERLKGVDSTLKIQPAKLEDSAVYLCASSRGTATNEKLFFGSGTQLSVL.

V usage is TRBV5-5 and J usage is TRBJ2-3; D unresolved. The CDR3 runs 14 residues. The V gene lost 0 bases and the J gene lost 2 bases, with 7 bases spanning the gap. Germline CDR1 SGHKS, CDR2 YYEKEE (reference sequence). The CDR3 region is CASSLDSLTDTQYF. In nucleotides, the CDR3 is TGTGCCAGCAGCTTGGACAGTCTCACAGATACGCAGTATTTT.

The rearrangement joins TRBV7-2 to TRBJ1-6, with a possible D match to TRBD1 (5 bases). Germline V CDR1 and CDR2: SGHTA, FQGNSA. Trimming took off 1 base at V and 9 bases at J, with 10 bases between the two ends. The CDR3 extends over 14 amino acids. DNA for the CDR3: TGTGCCAGCAGCTTAGGGGGGGGAGGTTCACCCCTCCACTTT. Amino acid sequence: CASSLGGGGSPLHF.

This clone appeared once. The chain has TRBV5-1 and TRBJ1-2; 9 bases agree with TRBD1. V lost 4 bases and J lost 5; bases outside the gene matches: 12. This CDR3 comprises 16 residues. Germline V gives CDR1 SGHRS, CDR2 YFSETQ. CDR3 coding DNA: TGCGCCAGCAGCAAGGGGGAGGGACAGGGAGATTATGGCTACACCTTC. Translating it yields CASSKGEGQGDYGYTF.

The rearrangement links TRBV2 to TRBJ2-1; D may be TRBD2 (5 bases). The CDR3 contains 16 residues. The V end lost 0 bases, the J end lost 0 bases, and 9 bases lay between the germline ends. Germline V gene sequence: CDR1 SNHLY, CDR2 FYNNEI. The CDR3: CASSEADFSSYNEQFF. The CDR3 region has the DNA TGTGCCAGCAGTGAAGCGGACTTCAGCTCCTACAATGAGCAGTTCTTC.

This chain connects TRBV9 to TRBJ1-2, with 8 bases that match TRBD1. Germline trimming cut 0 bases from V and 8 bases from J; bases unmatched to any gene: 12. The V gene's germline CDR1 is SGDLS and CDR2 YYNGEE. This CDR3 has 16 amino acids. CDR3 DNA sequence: TGTGCCAGCAGCGTAGGAGAATCGGACAGGGCCCGGGGCTACACCTTC. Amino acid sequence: CASSVGESDRARGYTF.

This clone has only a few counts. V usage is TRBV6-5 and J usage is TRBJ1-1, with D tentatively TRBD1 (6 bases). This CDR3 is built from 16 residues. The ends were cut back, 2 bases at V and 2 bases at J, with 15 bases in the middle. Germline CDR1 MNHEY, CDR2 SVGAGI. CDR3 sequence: CASSYIPGQLNTEAFF. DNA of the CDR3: TGTGCCAGCAGTTACATCCCCGGACAGCTAAACACTGAAGCTTTCTTT.

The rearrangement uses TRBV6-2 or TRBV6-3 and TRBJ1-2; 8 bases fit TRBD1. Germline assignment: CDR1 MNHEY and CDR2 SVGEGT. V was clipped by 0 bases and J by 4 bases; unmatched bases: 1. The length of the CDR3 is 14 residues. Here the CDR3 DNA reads TGTGCCAGCAGTTACTCGGACAGGGCCTATGGCTACACCTTC. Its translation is CASSYSDRAYGYTF.

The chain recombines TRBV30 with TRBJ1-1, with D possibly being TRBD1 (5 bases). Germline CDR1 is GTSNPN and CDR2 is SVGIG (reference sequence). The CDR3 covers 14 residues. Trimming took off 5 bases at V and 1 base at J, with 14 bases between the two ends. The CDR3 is CAWGSQGSNTEAFF. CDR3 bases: TGTGCCTGGGGATCCCAGGGCTCGAACACTGAAGCTTTCTTT. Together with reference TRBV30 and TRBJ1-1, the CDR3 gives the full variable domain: SQTIHQWPATLVQPVGSPLSLECTVEGTSNPNLYWYRQAAGRGLQLLFYSVGIGQISSEVPQNLSASRPQDRQFILSSKKLLLSDSGFYLCAWGSQGSNTEAFFGQGTRLTVV.

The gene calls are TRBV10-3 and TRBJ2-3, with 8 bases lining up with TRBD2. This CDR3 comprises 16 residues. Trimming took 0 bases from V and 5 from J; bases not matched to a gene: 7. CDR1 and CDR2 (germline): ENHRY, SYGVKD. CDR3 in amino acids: CAISESVGGGKDTQYF. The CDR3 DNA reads TGTGCCATCAGTGAGTCCGTCGGGGGGGGCAAAGATACGCAGTATTTT.

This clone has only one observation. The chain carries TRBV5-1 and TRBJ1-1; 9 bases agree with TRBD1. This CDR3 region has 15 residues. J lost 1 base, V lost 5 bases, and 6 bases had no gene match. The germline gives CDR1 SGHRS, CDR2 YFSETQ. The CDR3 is CASRGDRVRNTEAFF. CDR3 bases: TGCGCCAGCAGGGGGGACAGGGTGCGGAACACTGAAGCTTTCTTT. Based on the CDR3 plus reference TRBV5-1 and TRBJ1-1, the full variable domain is KAGVTQTPRYLIKTRGQQVTLSCSPISGHRSVSWYQQTPGQGLQFLFEYFSETQRNKGNFPGRFSGRQFSNSRSEMNVSTLELGDSALYLCASRGDRVRNTEAFFGQGTRLTVV.

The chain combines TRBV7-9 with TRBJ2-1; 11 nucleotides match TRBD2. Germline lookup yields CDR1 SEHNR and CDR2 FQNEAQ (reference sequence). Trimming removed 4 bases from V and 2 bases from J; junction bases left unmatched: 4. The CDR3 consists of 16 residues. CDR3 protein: CASSSLAGGPYNEQFF. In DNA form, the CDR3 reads TGTGCCAGCAGCTCCTTAGCGGGGGGGCCCTACAATGAGCAGTTCTTC.

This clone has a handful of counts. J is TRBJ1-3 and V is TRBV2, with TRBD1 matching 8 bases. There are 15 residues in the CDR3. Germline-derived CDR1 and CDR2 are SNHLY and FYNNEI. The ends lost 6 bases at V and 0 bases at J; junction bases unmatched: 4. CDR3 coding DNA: TGTGCCAGCAGAGCCGACAGGGGCTCTGGAAACACCATATATTTT. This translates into CASRADRGSGNTIYF. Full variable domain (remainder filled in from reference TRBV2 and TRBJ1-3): EPEVTQTPSHQVTQMGQEVILRCVPISNHLYFYWYRQILGQKVEFLVSFYNNEISEKSEIFDDQFSVERPDGSNFTLKIRSTKLEDSAMYFCASRADRGSGNTIYFGEGSWLTVV.

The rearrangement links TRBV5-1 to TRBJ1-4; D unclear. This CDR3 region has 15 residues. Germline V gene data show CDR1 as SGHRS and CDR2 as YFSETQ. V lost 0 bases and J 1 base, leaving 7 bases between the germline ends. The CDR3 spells CASSLVPGTNEKLFF. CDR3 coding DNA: TGCGCCAGCAGCTTGGTTCCGGGAACTAATGAAAAACTGTTTTTT.

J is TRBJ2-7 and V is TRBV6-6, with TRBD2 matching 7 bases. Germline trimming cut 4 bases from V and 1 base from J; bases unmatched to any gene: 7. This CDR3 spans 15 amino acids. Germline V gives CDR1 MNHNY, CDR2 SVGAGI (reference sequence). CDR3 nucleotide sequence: TGTGCCAGCAGTTTTAAGGCTAGCGGTTCCTACGAGCAGTACTTC. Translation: CASSFKASGSYEQYF.

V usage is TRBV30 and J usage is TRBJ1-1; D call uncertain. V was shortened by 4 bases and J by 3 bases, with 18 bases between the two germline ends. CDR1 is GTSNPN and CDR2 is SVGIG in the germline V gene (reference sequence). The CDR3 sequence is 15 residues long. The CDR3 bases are TGTGCCTGGATAGTGACTTCCCGTCCTCACACTGAAGCTTTCTTT. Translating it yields CAWIVTSRPHTEAFF.

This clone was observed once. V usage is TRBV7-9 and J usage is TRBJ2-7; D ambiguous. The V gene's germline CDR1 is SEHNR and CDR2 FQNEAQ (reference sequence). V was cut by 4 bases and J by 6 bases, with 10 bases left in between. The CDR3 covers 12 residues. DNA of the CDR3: TGTGCCAGCAGCTCTCGGTTGAGCGAGCAGTACTTC. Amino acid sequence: CASSSRLSEQYF. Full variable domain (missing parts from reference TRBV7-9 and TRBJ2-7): DTGVSQNPRHKITKRGQNVTFRCDPISEHNRLYWYRQTLGQGPEFLTYFQNEAQLEKSRLLSDRFSAERPKGSFSTLEIQRTEQGDSAMYLCASSSRLSEQYFGPGTRLTVT.

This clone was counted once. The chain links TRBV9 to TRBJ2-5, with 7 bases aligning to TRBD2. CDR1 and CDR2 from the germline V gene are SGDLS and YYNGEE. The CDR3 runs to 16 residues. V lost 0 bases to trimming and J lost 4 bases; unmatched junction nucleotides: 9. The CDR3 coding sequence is TGTGCCAGCAGCGTAGCCCCGGGACTATGGGCAGAGACCCAGTACTTC. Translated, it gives CASSVAPGLWAETQYF. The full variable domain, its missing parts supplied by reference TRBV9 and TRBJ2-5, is DSGVTQTPKHLITATGQRVTLRCSPRSGDLSVYWYQQSLDQGLQFLIQYYNGEERAKGNILERFSAQQFPDLHSELNLSSLELGDSALYFCASSVAPGLWAETQYFGPGTRLLVL.

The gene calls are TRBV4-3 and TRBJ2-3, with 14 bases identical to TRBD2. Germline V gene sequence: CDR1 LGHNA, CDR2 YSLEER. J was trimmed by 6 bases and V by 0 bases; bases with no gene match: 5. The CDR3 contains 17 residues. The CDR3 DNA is TGCGCCAGCAGCCAAGAACGCGGGACTAGCGGGGGTGATACGCAGTATTTT. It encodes CASSQERGTSGGDTQYF.